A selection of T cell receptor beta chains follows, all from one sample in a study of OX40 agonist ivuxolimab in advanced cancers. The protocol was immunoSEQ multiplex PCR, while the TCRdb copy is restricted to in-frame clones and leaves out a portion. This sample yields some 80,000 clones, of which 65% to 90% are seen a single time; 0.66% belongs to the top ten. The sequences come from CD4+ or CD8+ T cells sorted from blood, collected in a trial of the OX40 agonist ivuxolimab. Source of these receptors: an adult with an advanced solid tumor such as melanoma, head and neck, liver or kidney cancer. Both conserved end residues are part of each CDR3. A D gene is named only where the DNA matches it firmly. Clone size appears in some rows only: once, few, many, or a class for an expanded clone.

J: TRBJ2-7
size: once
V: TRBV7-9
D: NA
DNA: TGTGCCAGCAGCGCGGGGGTGGGACAAGGGATGTTCTACGAGCAGTACTTC
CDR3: CASSAGVGQGMFYEQYF

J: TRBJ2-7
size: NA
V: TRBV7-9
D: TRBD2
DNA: TGTGCCAGCATGCCCAGGCAAGCGGGGTCCTACGAGCAGTACTTC
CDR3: CASMPRQAGSYEQYF

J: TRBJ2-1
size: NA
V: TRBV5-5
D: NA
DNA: TGTGCCAGCAGCCAGGGACCCTCCTACAATGAGCAGTTCTTC
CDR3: CASSQGPSYNEQFF

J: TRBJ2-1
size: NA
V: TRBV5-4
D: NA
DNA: TGTGCCAGCAGCTCCCTGGAGGCCCATGAGCAGTTCTTC
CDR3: CASSSLEAHEQFF

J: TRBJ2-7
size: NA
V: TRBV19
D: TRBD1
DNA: TGTGCCAGTAGGAACGACAGGGGATACGAGCAGTACTTC
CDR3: CASRNDRGYEQYF

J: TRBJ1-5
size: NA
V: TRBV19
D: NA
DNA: TGTGCCAGTAGTAGACCGGTGCAGGTAGGCAATCAGCCCCAGCATTTT
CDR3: CASSRPVQVGNQPQHF

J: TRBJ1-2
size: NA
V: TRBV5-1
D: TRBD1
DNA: TGCGCCAGCAGCCGGGACAGGGGATCTAACTATGGCTACACCTTC
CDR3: CASSRDRGSNYGYTF

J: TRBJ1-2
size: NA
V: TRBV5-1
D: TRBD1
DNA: TGCGCCAGCAGCCTGGAACAGGGGCGGTATGGCTACACCTTC
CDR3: CASSLEQGRYGYTF

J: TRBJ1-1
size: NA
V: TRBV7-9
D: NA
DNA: TGTGCCAGCAGCTTACCAATTAGTCAGAACACTGAAGCTTTCTTT
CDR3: CASSLPISQNTEAFF

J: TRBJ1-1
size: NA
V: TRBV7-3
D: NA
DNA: TGTGCCAGCAGCCAACAGATGAACACTGAAGCTTTCTTT
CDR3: CASSQQMNTEAFF

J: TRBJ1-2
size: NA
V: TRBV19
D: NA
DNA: TGTGCCAGTAGTATAGGCACCAACAATGGCTACACCTTC
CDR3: CASSIGTNNGYTF

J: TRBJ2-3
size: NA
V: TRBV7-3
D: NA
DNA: TGTGCCAGCAGCTTATTTTCCCCCACAGATACGCAGTATTTT
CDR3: CASSLFSPTDTQYF

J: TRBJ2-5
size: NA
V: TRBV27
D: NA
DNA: TGTGCCAGCAGTTTCTCCAGACAGCACCAAGAGACCCAGTACTTC
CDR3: CASSFSRQHQETQYF

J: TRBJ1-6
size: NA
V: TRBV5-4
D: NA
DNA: TGTGCCAGCAGCGTAACCTCAGGGGCGAGCTCACCCCTCCACTTT
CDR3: CASSVTSGASSPLHF

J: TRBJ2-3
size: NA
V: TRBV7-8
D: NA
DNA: TGTGCCAGCAACCCAAGGGGTAGCTCGTCCACTAGCACAGATACGCAGTATTTT
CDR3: CASNPRGSSSTSTDTQYF

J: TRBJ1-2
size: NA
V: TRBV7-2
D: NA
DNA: TGTGCCAGCAGAAACGCCAGTTTTCACTATGGCTACACCTTC
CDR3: CASRNASFHYGYTF

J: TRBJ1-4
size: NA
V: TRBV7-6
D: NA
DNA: TGTGCCAGCAGCTTTTCAGGGTGGGAAAAACTGTTTTTT
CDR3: CASSFSGWEKLFF

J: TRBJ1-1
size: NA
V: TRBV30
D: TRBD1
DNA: TGTGCCTGGAGTTGGTCAGGGGGGAACACTGAAGCTTTCTTT
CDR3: CAWSWSGGNTEAFF

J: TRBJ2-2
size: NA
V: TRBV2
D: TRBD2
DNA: TGTGCCAGCAGAGGGACTAGCGGGGTAAACACCGGGGAGCTGTTTTTT
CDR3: CASRGTSGVNTGELFF

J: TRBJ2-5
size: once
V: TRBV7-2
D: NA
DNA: TGTGCCAGCAGCTTCTCCCTCCAAGAGACCCAGTACTTC
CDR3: CASSFSLQETQYF

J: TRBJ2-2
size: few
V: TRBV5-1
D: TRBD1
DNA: TGCGCCAGCAGCGAACGGACAGGGGGCATTGGCGGGGAGCTGTTTTTT
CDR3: CASSERTGGIGGELFF

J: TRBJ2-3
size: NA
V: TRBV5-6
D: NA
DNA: TGTGCCAGCAGCTTGGTGGGCACAGATACGCAGTATTTT
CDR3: CASSLVGTDTQYF

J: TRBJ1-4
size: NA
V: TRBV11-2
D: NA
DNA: TGTGCCAGCAGCTCAGTCCGGTGGAGGGGAGGTGGCGAAAAACTGTTTTTT
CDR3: CASSSVRWRGGGEKLFF

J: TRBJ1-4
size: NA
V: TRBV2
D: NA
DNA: TGTGCCAGCAGCTCGTCCGGGGTCGAAAAACTGTTTTTT
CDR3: CASSSSGVEKLFF

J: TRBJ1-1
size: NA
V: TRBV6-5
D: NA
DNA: TGTGCCAGCAGTTACTCTGTCCAGAAAACTGAAGCTTTCTTT
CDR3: CASSYSVQKTEAFF

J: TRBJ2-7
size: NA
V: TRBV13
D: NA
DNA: TGTGCCAGCAGCCATCGACAGGACTCCTACGAGCAGTACTTC
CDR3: CASSHRQDSYEQYF